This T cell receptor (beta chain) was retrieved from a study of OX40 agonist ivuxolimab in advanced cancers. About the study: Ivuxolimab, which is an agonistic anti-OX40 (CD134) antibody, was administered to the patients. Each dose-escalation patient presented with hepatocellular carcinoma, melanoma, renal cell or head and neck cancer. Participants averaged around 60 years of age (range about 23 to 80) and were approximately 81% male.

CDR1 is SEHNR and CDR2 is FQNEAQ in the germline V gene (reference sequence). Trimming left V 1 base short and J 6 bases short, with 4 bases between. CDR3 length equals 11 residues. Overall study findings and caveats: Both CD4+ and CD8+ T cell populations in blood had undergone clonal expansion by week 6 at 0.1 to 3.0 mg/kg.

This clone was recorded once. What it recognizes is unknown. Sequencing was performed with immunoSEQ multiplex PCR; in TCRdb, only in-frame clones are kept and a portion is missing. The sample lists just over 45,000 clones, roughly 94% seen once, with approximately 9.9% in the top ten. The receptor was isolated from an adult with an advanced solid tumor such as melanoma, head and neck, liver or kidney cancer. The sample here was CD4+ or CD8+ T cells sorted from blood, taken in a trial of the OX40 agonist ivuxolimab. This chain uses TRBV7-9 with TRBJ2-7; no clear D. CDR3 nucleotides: TGTGCCAGCAGCTTAGTAGCCGAGCAGTACTTC. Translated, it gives CASSLVAEQYF.